This TCR beta chain was captured in a study of T cells in Graves' hyperthyroidism and ophthalmopathy. About the research overall: Peripheral blood draws took place at initial diagnosis, ahead of any treatment. Whole-study findings and limits: A 13 V-J model separated ophthalmopathy from stable hyperthyroidism.

CDR1 is KGHDR, CDR2 SFDVKD, per germline. This CDR3 comprises 15 residues. With 4 bases removed from V and 5 bases from J, the gap between germline ends came to 16 bases. Amplified regions were TCR beta CDR3 sequences from RNA transcripts. The HTBI primer set drove a first-round RT-PCR of the TCR CDR3. MiXCR, applied by TCRdb to the multiplex PCR reads, yields one record per CDR3 protein. The data show fewer than 750,000 distinct CDR3 sequences, 14% to 15% seen once. This clonotype appeared many times. Its antigen remains unknown. Every diagnosis used clinical symptoms, serum thyroxine and TRAb, thyroid ultrasound and orbital computed tomography.

The sequenced sample consisted of blood. This TCR derives from a middle-aged woman with Graves' ophthalmopathy. The chain uses TRBV24-1 and TRBJ2-5, with a possible D match to TRBD2 (6 bases). For the CDR3, the DNA is TGTGCCACCAGTGACTCGGGGCGGCGGGGCGAGACCCAGTACTTC. Protein product: CATSDSGRRGETQYF.